The 24 T cell receptor beta chains below were found in one sample sequenced in a study of T cell responses to AZD1222 COVID-19 vaccine. Libraries were prepared by immunoSEQ multiplex PCR; TCRdb keeps only in-frame clonotypes and omits some of them. The sample includes over 90,000 clones, 84% of them seen just once. The sequencing used peripheral blood, collected on day 0 of AZD1222 vaccination. Receptors were obtained from an adult in good health.

This chain connects TRBV27 to TRBJ2-7; TRBD1 aligns across 7 bases. Unmatched junction bases numbered 12, after V lost 6 bases and J lost 4 bases. The V gene's germline CDR1 is MNHEY and CDR2 SMNVEV (reference sequence). The CDR3 is made up of 15 amino acids. DNA of the CDR3: TGTGCCAGCAGACCCAAAAAAACGACAGGGTACGAGCAGTACGTC. Its protein product is CASRPKKTTGYEQYV.

This clone was seen only once. V and J are TRBV5-1 and TRBJ1-1; 7 bases align to TRBD1. Germline CDR1 is SGHRS and CDR2 is YFSETQ. CDR3 length: 15 amino acids. The J segment lost 1 base and the V segment lost 4 bases, leaving 7 bases of the junction unmatched. The chain's CDR3 is CASSPLTGTNTEAFF. CDR3 bases: TGCGCCAGCAGCCCCCTGACAGGGACGAACACTGAAGCTTTCTTT.

The V call is TRBV6-6, the J call TRBJ2-3; possible D gene TRBD2, 6 bases. The germline V and J ends were trimmed by 6 bases and 4 bases, with 17 bases remaining between them. The CDR3 loop spans 15 amino acids. The germline gives CDR1 MNHNY, CDR2 SVGAGI (reference sequence). The CDR3 spells CASSTSLEGPDTQYF. For the CDR3, the DNA is TGTGCCAGCAGCACTAGCCTGGAGGGCCCAGATACGCAGTATTTT.

The J gene is TRBJ2-7, the V gene TRBV28; D is unresolved. V lost 6 bases and J lost 0, with 6 bases in between. Germline lookup yields CDR1 MDHEN and CDR2 SYDVKM. The CDR3 is 12 residues long. The DNA for the CDR3 is TGTGCCAGCAGGCGGAGCTCCTACGAGCAGTACTTC. The encoded protein is CASRRSSYEQYF.

The chain uses TRBV24-1 and TRBJ2-3; tentative D call: TRBD2 (6 bases). The CDR3 has 16 residues. Trimming removed 3 bases at V and 0 bases at J, with 12 bases between. Germline-derived CDR1 and CDR2 are KGHDR and SFDVKD. DNA for the CDR3: TGTGCCACCAGTGATAAACTAGCCCCTAGCACAGATACGCAGTATTTT. As protein: CATSDKLAPSTDTQYF.

The chain links TRBV15 to TRBJ1-1; 11 positions match TRBD1. The junction had 6 bases not matched to a gene; V was cut back by 0 bases and J by 3 bases. The CDR3 extends over 17 amino acids. Germline V gene sequence: CDR1 LNHNV, CDR2 YYDKDF (reference sequence). The CDR3 protein is CATSRDKGTGGYTEAFF. CDR3 DNA: TGTGCCACCAGCAGAGATAAAGGGACAGGGGGATACACTGAAGCTTTCTTT.

The chain links TRBV11-3 to TRBJ1-1, with D hard to call. CDR1 and CDR2 from the germline V gene are SGHNT and YENEEA. Trimming took off 1 base at V and 0 bases at J, with 3 bases between the two ends. This CDR3 comprises 13 residues. The CDR3 bases are TGTGCCAGCAGCTTAGGAATGAACACTGAAGCTTTCTTT. Translation: CASSLGMNTEAFF. Combining the CDR3 with reference TRBV11-3 and TRBJ1-1 gives the whole variable domain EAGVVQSPRYKIIEKKQPVAFWCNPISGHNTLYWYLQNLGQGPELLIRYENEEAVDDSQLPKDRFSAERLKGVDSTLKIQPAELGDSAVYLCASSLGMNTEAFFGQGTRLTVV.

The V and J genes are TRBV6-1 and TRBJ1-1; D not resolved. The CDR3 covers 14 residues. The germline CDR1 and CDR2 sequences are MNHNS and SASEGT. V lost 1 base to trimming and J lost 0 bases, with 6 bases between them. CDR3 loop: CASSEVRMNTEAFF. The CDR3 DNA follows: TGTGCCAGCAGTGAAGTCAGGATGAACACTGAAGCTTTCTTT.

This sequence joins TRBV11-2 and TRBJ1-5; TRBD1 aligns across 8 bases. V gave up 4 bases and J gave up 6 bases; unmatched junction bases: 8. Germline V gene data show CDR1 as SGHAT and CDR2 as FQNNGV. This CDR3 is built from 15 residues. The CDR3 protein is CASSSDREIGQPQHF. The CDR3 DNA is TGTGCCAGCAGCTCGGACAGGGAAATTGGTCAGCCCCAGCATTTT.

This sequence joins TRBV3-1 (or the pseudogene TRBV3-2) and TRBJ1-1; 7 bases map to TRBD1. Trimming took 7 bases from V and 5 from J; bases not matched to a gene: 7. The CDR3 consists of 13 residues. Germline V gene data show CDR1 as LGHDT and CDR2 as YNNKEL (reference sequence). The CDR3, as DNA: TGTGCCAGCAACCGACAGGGTGGGACTGAAGCTTTCTTT. Protein: CASNRQGGTEAFF.

This clone was seen a single time. Different DNA sequences within this sample yield the same CDR3. This rearrangement joins TRBV7-2 to TRBJ2-1; maybe TRBD2 (6 bases). The CDR3 consists of 15 residues. The V gene lost 5 bases and the J gene lost 0 bases, with 11 bases spanning the gap. Germline V gene data show CDR1 as SGHTA and CDR2 as FQGNSA. CDR3 bases: TGTGCCAGCAGCCCGGGACTGAGCTCCTACAATGAGCAGTTCTTC. Translating it yields CASSPGLSSYNEQFF. The variable domain in full, with the rest retrieved from reference TRBV7-2 and TRBJ2-1, is GAGVSQSPSNKVTEKGKDVELRCDPISGHTALYWYRQSLGQGLEFLIYFQGNSAPDKSGLPSDRFSAERTGGSVSTLTIQRTQQEDSAVYLCASSPGLSSYNEQFFGPGTRLTVL.

V is TRBV4-3 and J is TRBJ2-3, with a possible D match to TRBD1 (5 bases). Per germline, CDR1 LGHNA and CDR2 YSLEER. CDR3 size: 18 residues. The V end was cut by 0 bases, the J end by 1 base, with 17 bases between. The CDR3 region is CASSQDLRKFRGTDTQYF. The CDR3 DNA is TGCGCCAGCAGCCAAGATCTAAGAAAGTTCAGGGGCACAGATACGCAGTATTTT.

In its sample, this clone was seen a few times. The chain is built from TRBV18 and TRBJ2-2, with D perhaps matching TRBD1 (6 bases). Looked up from germline, CDR1 is KGHSH and CDR2 is LQKENI. Deletions cut 5 bases from V and 0 bases from J, with 13 bases between. The CDR3 is 16 amino acids. CDR3 DNA sequence: TGTGCCAGCTCAGCAGACAGGTCAGCGAACACCGGGGAGCTGTTTTTT. Translation gives CASSADRSANTGELFF.

The V call is TRBV14, the J call TRBJ1-2; D is uncertain. With 1 base removed from V and 3 bases from J, the gap between germline ends came to 15 bases. This CDR3 region has 16 residues. Germline assignment: CDR1 SGHDN and CDR2 FVKESK. The CDR3 sequence: CASSQVLQSAHYGYTF. DNA of the CDR3: TGTGCCAGCAGCCAAGTCCTCCAGTCGGCGCACTATGGCTACACCTTC.

This sequence joins TRBV7-2 and TRBJ2-4; D gene unclear. CDR1 and CDR2 from the germline V gene are SGHTA and FQGNSA. The CDR3 is 15 amino acids. Trimming removed 0 bases from V and 1 base from J, with 7 bases in between. This CDR3 is CASSLAGPAKNIQYF. The CDR3 DNA sequence: TGTGCCAGCAGCTTAGCAGGGCCCGCCAAAAACATTCAGTACTTC.

The chain has TRBV7-9 and TRBJ1-2; 8 bases align to TRBD1. This CDR3 has 13 residues. The V gene's germline CDR1 is SEHNR and CDR2 FQNEAQ (reference sequence). Losses at the gene ends were 5 bases for V and 6 bases for J; bases not matched to a gene: 5. For the CDR3, the DNA is TGTGCCAGCAGCCCGGGACAGGAGAATGGCTACACCTTC. Its protein is CASSPGQENGYTF.

The rearrangement uses TRBV7-2 and TRBJ1-2; D unresolved. CDR3 size: 11 residues. The V end was cut by 1 base, the J end by 7 bases, with 4 bases between. Germline V gene lookup returns CDR1 SGHTA and CDR2 FQGNSA. As DNA, the CDR3 is TGTGCCAGCAGCTTAGGGGCTGGCTACACCTTC. Amino acids: CASSLGAGYTF.

This chain connects TRBV6-5 to TRBJ1-2; 10 bases line up with TRBD1. This CDR3 contains 14 residues. Germline CDR1 and CDR2: MNHEY and SVGAGI. V shed 2 bases, J shed 9 bases, and the junction held 6 bases outside the gene matches. CDR3 DNA sequence: TGTGCCAGCAGTTACGAGAGGGACAGGGGCCGCTACACCTTC. Amino acid sequence: CASSYERDRGRYTF.

V is TRBV2 and J is TRBJ1-2; D is unclear. Germline-derived CDR1 and CDR2 are SNHLY and FYNNEI. There are 14 residues in the CDR3. V lost 4 bases, J lost 0 bases, and 9 bases lay in between. The CDR3 region has the DNA TGTGCCAGCAGTGGGCCGGGAACTAACTATGGCTACACCTTC. This sequence encodes CASSGPGTNYGYTF.

This clone was counted a few times. J is TRBJ2-7 and V is TRBV28; D not certain. V lost 3 bases and J 7 bases, leaving 10 bases between the germline ends. Germline CDR1 reads MDHEN; CDR2 reads SYDVKM. The CDR3 totals 12 residues. CDR3 sequence: CASSFGRGEQYV. CDR3 sequence (DNA): TGTGCCAGCAGTTTCGGCCGCGGTGAGCAGTACGTC.

The chain couples TRBV7-9 to TRBJ2-6, with a weak D call TRBD2 (7 bases). The germline V gene has CDR1 SEHNR and CDR2 FQNEAQ (reference sequence). CDR3 length equals 16 residues. Trimming took 5 bases from V and 2 from J, leaving 13 bases between them. For the CDR3, the DNA is TGTGCCAGCAGCCCCCCGGGGGGCACTGGGGCCAACGTCCTGACTTTC. The encoded protein is CASSPPGGTGANVLTF.

The chain uses TRBV28 and TRBJ1-2, with unresolved D. Trimming left V 4 bases short and J 5 bases short, with 14 bases between. This CDR3 has 14 residues. CDR1 and CDR2 from the germline V gene are MDHEN and SYDVKM. CDR3 coding DNA: TGTGCCAGCAGTTACAACGTGGTCGTGTATGGCTACACCTTC. This gives the protein CASSYNVVVYGYTF.

V is TRBV5-6 and J is TRBJ2-5; D not resolved. V gave up 1 base and J gave up 2 bases, with 18 bases separating them. The CDR3 has 17 amino acids. From germline, CDR1 is SGHDT and CDR2 YYEEEE. CDR3 amino acids: CASSLRLGGVTQETQYF. CDR3 nucleotide sequence: TGTGCCAGCAGCTTGAGGTTGGGCGGAGTAACACAAGAGACCCAGTACTTC.

The rearrangement joins TRBV10-3 to TRBJ1-5; a possible D gene is TRBD1 (5 bases). The CDR3 covers 14 residues. V lost 8 bases to trimming and J lost 6 bases, with 17 bases between them. In germline, CDR1 is ENHRY, CDR2 SYGVKD. The CDR3 DNA reads as TGTGCCATCTGTCCGGGGGAGGGAGGTCAGCCCCAGCATTTT. The encoded protein is CAICPGEGGQPQHF.